The 13 T cell receptor beta chains reported below all come from one sample, sequenced in a study of T cells in Graves' hyperthyroidism and ophthalmopathy (dated by TCRdb to about 2019). Library preparation employed multiplex PCR. The reads were generated on an Illumina HiSeq 2000. Amplification of TCR beta CDR3 regions was carried out from RNA transcripts. The TCR CDR3 was subjected to a first round of RT-PCR using the HTBI primer set and the Qiagen OneStep RT-PCR kit. TCRdb reprocessing: public reads trimmed at Q25 with fastp, clones called with MiXCR, in-frame beta chains kept. Rows are combined by CDR3 protein, so each entry shows the most common genes and DNA. The sample table contains 300,000 to 450,000 distinct CDR3 sequences; only one count was recorded for around 25% of them. The biggest ten clones account for 70% to 75% of the sample. Material for sequencing was blood. The source is a middle-aged man with Graves' hyperthyroidism.

The table lists this clonotype with a few counts. V and J are TRBV20-1 and TRBJ1-2; D is unresolved. V lost 0 bases and J lost 3, with 11 bases in between. The CDR3 contains 14 residues. CDR1 DFQATT and CDR2 SNEGSKA come from the germline V gene (reference sequence). CDR3 nucleotides: TGCAGTGCTAGAGATCCTCGAGGTCACTATGGCTACACCTTC. Its protein is CSARDPRGHYGYTF.

V and J are TRBV19 and TRBJ2-1; D is uncertain. V was clipped by 10 bases and J by 4 bases, with 5 bases between them. Germline V gene sequence: CDR1 LNHDA, CDR2 SQIVND (reference sequence). The CDR3 is 10 residues long. The CDR3 DNA reads as TGTGCCACCCGTTACAATGAGCAGTTCTTC. It encodes CATRYNEQFF. The variable domain in full, completed from reference TRBV19 and TRBJ2-1, reads DGGITQSPKYLFRKEGQNVTLSCEQNLNHDAMYWYRQDPGQGLRLIYYSQIVNDFQKGDIAEGYSVSREKKESFPLTVTSAQKNPTAFYLCATRYNEQFFGPGTRLTVL.

This clonotype showed up just a few times. The chain combines TRBV6-1 with TRBJ2-1, with D perhaps assigned TRBD1 or TRBD2 (5 bases each). The CDR3 consists of 16 residues. CDR1 is MNHNS and CDR2 is SASEGT in the germline V gene. Trimming cost V 5 bases and J 3 bases, with 17 bases left between them. This CDR3 is CASSRTGTTIYNEQFF. The CDR3, as DNA: TGTGCCAGCAGTCGCACCGGGACCACTATCTACAATGAGCAGTTCTTC.

The chain employs TRBV29-1 and TRBJ1-2, with D unclear. Germline loops: CDR1 SQVTM, CDR2 ANQGSEA. The V end was cut by 3 bases, the J end by 5 bases, with 7 bases between. This CDR3 contains 11 residues. CDR3 sequence: CSVEKLYGYTF. DNA for the CDR3: TGCAGCGTTGAGAAATTATATGGCTACACCTTC.

This clonotype was counted many times. The genes are TRBV28 and TRBJ2-1, with 9 bases that match TRBD2. The CDR3 is 18 residues long. Germline values: CDR1 MDHEN, CDR2 SYDVKM. J was trimmed by 0 bases and V by 5 bases; bases with no gene match: 11. As DNA, the CDR3 is TGTGCCAGCAGTCCCCATTGGAGCGGGAGGAACTCCTACAATGAGCAGTTCTTC. Protein sequence: CASSPHWSGRNSYNEQFF.

V gene TRBV7-3 combines with J gene TRBJ2-2, with a possible D match to TRBD2 (5 bases). The length of the CDR3 is 14 residues. CDR1 is SGHTA and CDR2 is FQGTGA in the germline V gene. V lost 0 bases and J 8 bases, leaving 10 bases between the germline ends. The CDR3, as DNA: TGTGCCAGCAGCTTAACCCATTCGGGAGGGGAGCTGTTTTTT. Translating gives CASSLTHSGGELFF.

The chain joins TRBV2 to TRBJ2-3; 11 positions match TRBD2. The CDR3 is 14 residues long. Germline V lookup: CDR1 SNHLY, CDR2 FYNNEI. With 6 bases clipped from V and 6 bases from J, the junction kept 5 bases outside the gene matches. The CDR3 DNA follows: TGTGCCAGCAGAACTAGCGGGAGCTCCGATACGCAGTATTTT. Protein sequence: CASRTSGSSDTQYF.

The CDR3 DNA reads as TGTGCCAGCAGCGTAGCCGGAGTGGGCCAAGAGACCCAGTACTTC. It encodes CASSVAGVGQETQYF. This chain uses TRBV9 with TRBJ2-5, with D uncertain. The CDR3 is 15 residues long. In germline, CDR1 is SGDLS, CDR2 YYNGEE. The ends were cut back, 0 bases at V and 1 base at J, with 10 bases in the middle.

This rearrangement joins TRBV6-2 or TRBV6-3 to TRBJ2-5; D gene uncertain. CDR1 and CDR2 from the germline V gene are MNHEY and SVGEGT. The length of the CDR3 is 16 residues. The V and J ends lost 2 bases and 1 base respectively, with 14 bases between them. The CDR3 sequence is CASSYLGSGTQETQYF. The CDR3 coding sequence is TGTGCCAGCAGTTACCTGGGGTCCGGAACCCAAGAGACCCAGTACTTC.

The chain links TRBV10-3 to TRBJ1-2; D is uncertain. This CDR3 comprises 14 residues. V lost 2 bases, J lost 0 bases, and 7 bases lay in between. CDR1 and CDR2 from the germline V gene are ENHRY and SYGVKD. Written as DNA, the CDR3 is TGTGCCATCAGTGAGGGGAGGGCTAACTATGGCTACACCTTC. Translating gives CAISEGRANYGYTF.

This chain uses TRBV12-3 or TRBV12-4 with TRBJ2-3, with a tentative D call TRBD1 (5 bases). V dropped 6 bases and J dropped 0 bases, with 13 bases sitting between them. The CDR3 sequence is 15 residues long. The CDR3 nucleotides read TGTGCCAGCAGACAAGACAGACTTAGCACAGATACGCAGTATTTT. Residues: CASRQDRLSTDTQYF.

This clonotype came up a few times. This rearrangement joins TRBV6-1 to TRBJ2-1; 10 nucleotides align to TRBD2. The germline gives CDR1 MNHNS, CDR2 SASEGT. The trim removed 7 bases at V and 4 bases at J, leaving 19 bases unmatched. This CDR3 is built from 19 residues. In DNA form, the CDR3 reads TGTGCCAGCAACCCACAGGGGGGTCTAGCGGGAGCGAGATACAATGAGCAGTTCTTC. Its protein is CASNPQGGLAGARYNEQFF.

CDR3 loop: CSARVTPSTDTQYF. As DNA, the CDR3 is TGCAGTGCTAGAGTAACCCCCAGTACAGATACGCAGTATTTT. The rearrangement joins TRBV20-1 to TRBJ2-3; no reliable D call. CDR3 length: 14 residues. Germline CDR1 and CDR2: DFQATT and SNEGSKA (reference sequence). The V end lost 1 base, the J end lost 3 bases, and 11 bases lay between the germline ends.